This entry is about one T cell receptor beta chain. J was trimmed by 4 bases and V by 4 bases; bases with no gene match: 12. CDR1 GTSNPN and CDR2 SVGIG come from the germline V gene (reference sequence). The CDR3 is made up of 16 amino acids. The data stem from a study of blood T cell repertoires in COVID-19. Overall study context: Sites in the United States, Italy and Spain provided acute and convalescent COVID-19 samples. PBMCs, B-cell-depleted T cells, or T cells provided the cDNA or gDNA that made up the material.

In the original processing: Reference gene primer amplification gave nucleated cell count estimates. Some clones are missing from TCRdb's copy, which holds only in-frame ones; the method was immunoSEQ multiplex PCR. D and trimming come from the DNA, and the V and J calls and clone size come from that table. The sample shows about 50,000 clones, over 75% of them seen only once. The chain carries TRBV30 and TRBJ2-5, with 10 positions matching TRBD1. The receptor comes from a human donor in a cohort sampled during active COVID-19. The sample consisted of peripheral blood. DNA for the CDR3: TGTGCCTGGAAGAGAATCGGACAGGGGGATGTAGAGACCCAGTACTTC. Translation: CAWKRIGQGDVETQYF.